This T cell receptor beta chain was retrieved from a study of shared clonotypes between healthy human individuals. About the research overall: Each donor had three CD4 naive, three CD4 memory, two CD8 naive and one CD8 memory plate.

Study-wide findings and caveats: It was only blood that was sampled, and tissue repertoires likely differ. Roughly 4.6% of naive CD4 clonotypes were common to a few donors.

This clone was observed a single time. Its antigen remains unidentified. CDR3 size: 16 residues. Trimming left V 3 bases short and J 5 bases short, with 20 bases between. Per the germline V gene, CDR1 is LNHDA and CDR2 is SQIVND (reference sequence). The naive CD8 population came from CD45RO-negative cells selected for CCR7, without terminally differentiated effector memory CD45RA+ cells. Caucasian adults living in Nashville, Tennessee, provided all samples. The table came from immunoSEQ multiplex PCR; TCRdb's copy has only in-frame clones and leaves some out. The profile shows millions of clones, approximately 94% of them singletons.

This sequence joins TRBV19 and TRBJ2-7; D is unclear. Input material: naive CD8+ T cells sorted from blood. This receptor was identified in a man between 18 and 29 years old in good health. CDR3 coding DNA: TGTGCCAGTAGTATGCTGACCACCACGCAGATTAACGAGCAGTACTTC. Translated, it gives CASSMLTTTQINEQYF.